The T cell receptor (beta chain) under discussion was sequenced for a study of T cell responses to AZD1222 COVID-19 vaccine. The germline gives CDR1 MNHNS, CDR2 SASEGT. V was shortened by 2 bases and J by 5 bases, with 9 bases between the two germline ends. This CDR3 contains 13 residues. Method: immunoSEQ multiplex PCR; TCRdb's copy keeps in-frame clones and lacks some. The table records 80,000 or so clones, more than 90% of them present only once. Sequencing used peripheral blood, obtained 28 days after the second AZD1222 dose. This rearrangement joins TRBV6-1 to TRBJ1-1, with D tentatively TRBD1 (6 bases). This TCR came from an adult who received the AZD1222 COVID-19 vaccine. The CDR3 DNA is TGTGCCAGCAGTGAACTCAGGGGAACTGAAGCTTTCTTT. This sequence encodes CASSELRGTEAFF.